What follows are 28 T cell receptor beta chains derived from one specimen sequenced in a study of control samples from healthy donors and cancer patients. TCRdb's table, derived via immunoSEQ multiplex PCR, lists solely in-frame clones and lacks some. The sample holds about 28,000 clones, roughly 91% seen once. The sample comprised PBMCs. These receptors were taken from a man aged 45-65 years with lung cancer.

This chain connects TRBV5-1 to TRBJ1-2; 10 bases are a match to TRBD1. The CDR3 totals 17 residues. Germline V CDR1 and CDR2: SGHRS, YFSETQ. V shed 3 bases and J 1 base; nucleotides not matched to a gene: 9. The CDR3: CASSSGTGAIRNYGYTF. CDR3 sequence (DNA): TGCGCCAGCAGCTCTGGGACAGGGGCTATTCGTAACTATGGCTACACCTTC.

V and J are TRBV5-1 and TRBJ1-1; D is unresolved. The V gene lost 8 bases and the J gene lost 0 bases, with 11 bases spanning the gap. CDR1 and CDR2 (germline): SGHRS, YFSETQ. The CDR3 is made up of 13 amino acids. CDR3 in amino acids: CASHRSMNTEAFF. The CDR3 nucleotides are TGCGCCAGTCACCGTTCCATGAACACTGAAGCTTTCTTT. The whole variable domain, filled in from reference TRBV5-1 and TRBJ1-1, reads KAGVTQTPRYLIKTRGQQVTLSCSPISGHRSVSWYQQTPGQGLQFLFEYFSETQRNKGNFPGRFSGRQFSNSRSEMNVSTLELGDSALYLCASHRSMNTEAFFGQGTRLTVV.

This sequence joins TRBV27 and TRBJ2-1, with TRBD2 as a possible D gene (6 bases). The ends were cut back, 4 bases at V and 0 bases at J, with 10 bases in the middle. The CDR3 is 15 amino acids. The germline V gene has CDR1 MNHEY and CDR2 SMNVEV (reference sequence). The DNA of the CDR3 is TGTGCCAGCAGTTATGACGGGAGCTCCTACAATGAGCAGTTCTTC. Encoded protein: CASSYDGSSYNEQFF.

The genes are TRBV7-2 and TRBJ2-7, with a tentative D call TRBD2 (6 bases). Germline V gene sequence: CDR1 SGHTA, CDR2 FQGNSA. This CDR3 has 13 amino acids. The ends were cut back, 3 bases at V and 3 bases at J, with 9 bases in the middle. CDR3 sequence reads: CASSFGDFYEQYF. In nucleotides, the CDR3 is TGTGCCAGCAGCTTCGGGGACTTCTACGAGCAGTACTTC.

The chain has TRBV9 and TRBJ1-5; D ambiguous. From germline, CDR1 is SGDLS and CDR2 YYNGEE. The CDR3 sequence is 13 residues long. V lost 0 bases and J 4 bases, leaving 5 bases between the germline ends. This chain's CDR3 is CASSVALNQPQHF. CDR3 bases: TGTGCCAGCAGCGTAGCTTTAAATCAGCCCCAGCATTTT.

The chain couples TRBV11-1 to TRBJ1-1, with no clear D. CDR1 and CDR2 from the germline V gene are SGHAT and FQDESV (reference sequence). V was pared by 1 base and J by 4 bases, with 13 bases between. The CDR3 covers 15 residues. The CDR3 sequence: CASSLGSGGSTEAFF. The CDR3 DNA sequence: TGTGCCAGCAGCTTAGGATCAGGCGGGAGCACTGAAGCTTTCTTT.

The chain has TRBV12-5 and TRBJ2-3; D call uncertain. CDR3 length: 13 residues. The V end was cut by 0 bases, the J end by 3 bases, with 4 bases between. The germline V gene encodes CDR1 LGHNT and CDR2 FRNRAP. In DNA, the CDR3 is TGTGCTAGTGGTTTGGTAGAGACAGATACGCAGTATTTT. Its protein product is CASGLVETDTQYF.

V gene TRBV18 combines with J gene TRBJ2-2; the match to TRBD1 covers 10 bases. The CDR3 sequence is 16 residues long. V lost 3 bases to trimming and J lost 4 bases; unmatched junction nucleotides: 5. The germline CDR1 and CDR2 sequences are KGHSH and LQKENI. The CDR3 coding sequence is TGTGCCAGCTCACCGAGACAGGGGGCGTCCACCGGGGAGCTGTTTTTT. This translates into CASSPRQGASTGELFF.

The chain carries TRBV11-2 and TRBJ1-1; D is ambiguous. Germline CDR1 is SGHAT and CDR2 is FQNNGV. V was trimmed by 4 bases and J by 3 bases, leaving 12 bases between them. This CDR3 has 14 residues. The CDR3 nucleotides are TGTGCCAGCAGCTCGCTCCGGCGATACACTGAAGCTTTCTTT. As protein: CASSSLRRYTEAFF. The variable domain in full, with the rest retrieved from reference TRBV11-2 and TRBJ1-1, is EAGVAQSPRYKIIEKRQSVAFWCNPISGHATLYWYQQILGQGPKLLIQFQNNGVVDDSQLPKDRFSAERLKGVDSTLKIQPAKLEDSAVYLCASSSLRRYTEAFFGQGTRLTVV.

The CDR3, as DNA: TGTGCCAGCAGCCGAGGGAGGGGCGAAAACACTGAAGCTTTCTTT. It codes for CASSRGRGENTEAFF. The V call is TRBV6-2 or TRBV6-3, the J call TRBJ1-1, with D maybe TRBD1 (5 bases). This CDR3 contains 15 residues. From germline, CDR1 is MNHEY and CDR2 SVGEGT. V was shortened by 6 bases and J by 2 bases, with 16 bases between the two germline ends.

The rearrangement uses TRBV2 and TRBJ2-2; maybe TRBD2 (5 bases). Germline lookup yields CDR1 SNHLY and CDR2 FYNNEI. The V and J ends lost 4 bases and 0 bases respectively, with 9 bases between them. The CDR3 loop spans 15 amino acids. DNA for the CDR3: TGTGCCAGCAGTGCTGAGGGCTCGAACACCGGGGAGCTGTTTTTT. Its translation: CASSAEGSNTGELFF.

J is TRBJ1-1 and V is TRBV4-1, with D possibly being TRBD1 (5 bases). V gave up 1 base and J gave up 1 base, with 13 bases separating them. In germline, CDR1 is MGHRA, CDR2 YSYEKL. The CDR3 totals 16 residues. The CDR3 spells CASSQVLGHANTEAFF. CDR3 nucleotides: TGCGCCAGCAGCCAAGTGTTGGGGCACGCGAACACTGAAGCTTTCTTT.

The rearrangement uses TRBV5-8 and TRBJ2-1; either TRBD1 or TRBD2 may supply D (6 bases each). Germline-derived CDR1 and CDR2 are SGHTS and YDEGEE. V lost 3 bases and J 10 bases, leaving 23 bases between the germline ends. This CDR3 is 16 amino acids long. This chain's CDR3 is CASSSRGAGLESEQFF. CDR3 DNA: TGTGCCAGCAGCTCAAGGGGGGCGGGTCTTGAATCGGAGCAGTTCTTC.

The chain uses TRBV5-1 and TRBJ2-2; 11 positions agree with TRBD2. This CDR3 is 15 amino acids long. The germline V gene has CDR1 SGHRS and CDR2 YFSETQ. V gave up 4 bases and J gave up 3 bases; unmatched junction bases: 2. The CDR3 coding sequence is TGCGCCAGCAGCCGTAGCGGGGGGGACACCGGGGAGCTGTTTTTT. Translated, it gives CASSRSGGDTGELFF. The variable domain in full, with the rest retrieved from reference TRBV5-1 and TRBJ2-2, is KAGVTQTPRYLIKTRGQQVTLSCSPISGHRSVSWYQQTPGQGLQFLFEYFSETQRNKGNFPGRFSGRQFSNSRSEMNVSTLELGDSALYLCASSRSGGDTGELFFGEGSRLTVL.

The chain carries TRBV25-1 and TRBJ1-2; D uncertain. Germline loops: CDR1 MGHDK, CDR2 SYGVNS. V was pared by 5 bases and J by 4 bases, with 17 bases between. The CDR3 is 15 residues long. CDR3 in amino acids: CASSPATGRSYGYTF. In nucleotides, the CDR3 is TGTGCCAGCAGTCCGGCTACCGGGCGATCCTATGGCTACACCTTC.

The chain carries TRBV28 and TRBJ1-2, with D maybe TRBD1 (5 bases). Deletions cut 3 bases from V and 2 bases from J, with 7 bases between. The CDR3 contains 13 residues. Per the germline V gene, CDR1 is MDHEN and CDR2 is SYDVKM. The CDR3 DNA follows: TGTGCCAGCAGTTTGGGGCAGAACTATGGCTACACCTTC. Translating gives CASSLGQNYGYTF.

This clone was seen once. J is TRBJ2-5 and V is TRBV18; 11 bases agree with TRBD2. This CDR3 is built from 15 residues. The trim removed 4 bases at V and 4 bases at J, leaving 5 bases unmatched. CDR1 and CDR2 (germline): KGHSH, LQKENI. The CDR3 nucleotides read TGTGCCAGCTCACGACTAGCGGGGACTGTAGAGACCCAGTACTTC. Translating it yields CASSRLAGTVETQYF. The whole variable domain, remainder taken from reference TRBV18 and TRBJ2-5, is NAGVMQNPRHLVRRRGQEARLRCSPMKGHSHVYWYRQLPEEGLKFMVYLQKENIIDESGMPKERFSAEFPKEGPSILRIQQVVRGDSAAYFCASSRLAGTVETQYFGPGTRLLVL.

The rearrangement uses TRBV6-6 and TRBJ1-5; possible D gene TRBD1, 6 bases. Deletions cut 10 bases from V and 1 base from J, with 17 bases between. Germline values: CDR1 MNHNY, CDR2 SVGAGI (reference sequence). This CDR3 is built from 15 residues. The CDR3 region has the DNA TGTGCCATAAAGCGGACAGTCGACAGCAATCAGCCCCAGCATTTT. The encoded protein is CAIKRTVDSNQPQHF.

This chain links TRBV5-5 with TRBJ1-1; the D is unclear. Germline loops: CDR1 SGHKS, CDR2 YYEKEE (reference sequence). The CDR3 covers 15 residues. V was trimmed by 4 bases and J by 7 bases, leaving 20 bases between them. In nucleotides, the CDR3 is TGTGCCAGCAGCCCCACGGTTGCCCCGTACGATGAAGCTTTCTTT. Translated, it gives CASSPTVAPYDEAFF.

V usage is TRBV10-3 and J usage is TRBJ2-1; no clear D gene. V was trimmed by 2 bases and J by 5 bases, leaving 7 bases between them. The CDR3 loop spans 13 amino acids. The germline V gene encodes CDR1 ENHRY and CDR2 SYGVKD. The CDR3 is CAISEPRNNEQFF. CDR3 DNA sequence: TGTGCCATCAGTGAGCCCCGTAACAATGAGCAGTTCTTC.

The chain recombines TRBV10-3 with TRBJ2-4, with a tentative D call TRBD2 (5 bases). The CDR3 loop spans 13 amino acids. Germline V gene lookup returns CDR1 ENHRY and CDR2 SYGVKD. Between the trimmed V and J ends, which lost 8 bases and 0 bases, there was a span of 8 bases. The CDR3: CAIGGLAKNIQYF. CDR3 bases: TGTGCCATCGGCGGGCTAGCCAAAAACATTCAGTACTTC.

The chain employs TRBV4-3 and TRBJ1-6; D remains unclear. Germline assignment: CDR1 LGHNA and CDR2 YSLEER. This CDR3 is built from 14 residues. The germline V and J ends were trimmed by 1 base and 11 bases, with 12 bases remaining between them. The CDR3 DNA reads as TGCGCCAGCAGCCAAGTCGCGGAACGGACACCCCTCCACTTT. Translating it yields CASSQVAERTPLHF.

This chain joins TRBV7-9 and TRBJ1-2; a possible D gene is TRBD1 (6 bases). Trimming cost V 5 bases and J 2 bases, with 12 bases left between them. This CDR3 has 14 residues. Germline V gene lookup returns CDR1 SEHNR and CDR2 FQNEAQ (reference sequence). CDR3 in amino acids: CASSIQGGNYGYTF. The CDR3 region has the DNA TGTGCCAGCAGCATACAGGGAGGGAACTATGGCTACACCTTC.

The rearrangement uses TRBV11-2 and TRBJ2-7; D not certain. Trimming pared 6 bases from V and 2 bases from J, leaving 5 bases between. The germline V gene has CDR1 SGHAT and CDR2 FQNNGV. The CDR3 loop spans 11 amino acids. The CDR3 protein is CASRRTYEQYF. Here the CDR3 DNA reads TGTGCCAGCAGGCGGACCTACGAGCAGTACTTC.

This chain joins TRBV12-3 or TRBV12-4 and TRBJ1-4, with 7 bases aligning to TRBD1. Losses at the gene ends were 7 bases for V and 7 bases for J; bases not matched to a gene: 6. The CDR3 length is 13 residues. The CDR3: CASTSDRVEKLFF. Written as DNA, the CDR3 is TGTGCCAGCACGAGCGACAGGGTTGAAAAACTGTTTTTT.

The rearrangement joins TRBV6-5 to TRBJ1-5; D remains ambiguous. The CDR3 consists of 14 residues. V lost 6 bases and J 0 bases, leaving 9 bases between the germline ends. Per the germline V gene, CDR1 is MNHEY and CDR2 is SVGAGI. The CDR3 here is CASSDQYSNQPQHF. CDR3 DNA sequence: TGTGCCAGCAGCGACCAATATAGCAATCAGCCCCAGCATTTT.

The J gene is TRBJ2-1, the V gene TRBV4-1; TRBD1 or TRBD2 may be the D gene (7 bases each). CDR1 is MGHRA and CDR2 is YSYEKL in the germline V gene. The CDR3 has 15 amino acids. V shed 5 bases and J shed 7 bases, with 18 bases lying between them. CDR3 coding DNA: TGCGCCAGCAGCGGAGCTCCAGGGGGGGGGAATGAGCAGTTCTTC. Encoded protein: CASSGAPGGGNEQFF.

This clone has more than one count but fewer than ten. The chain links TRBV2 to TRBJ2-5, with 11 bases lining up with TRBD2. Trimming took 5 bases from V and 5 from J; bases not matched to a gene: 4. CDR1 is SNHLY, CDR2 FYNNEI, per germline. This CDR3 has 14 amino acids. The CDR3 region is CASSTGTSGETQYF. Written as DNA, the CDR3 is TGTGCCAGCAGTACCGGGACTAGCGGCGAGACCCAGTACTTC.